Listed below are T cell receptor beta chains from one sample, sequenced in a study of shared clonotypes between healthy human individuals. TCRdb keeps only in-frame clones here, not all; method: immunoSEQ multiplex PCR. The sample carries roughly 1,000,000 clones, 78% recorded once. The specimen sequenced was memory CD4+ T cells from PBMCs. The receptor source for this set is a young man in good health. Some clones in this sample may be carry-over from other donors' samples. Each CDR3 is given with its conserved first and last residue. A D gene is named only where the DNA matches it firmly. Some rows have no size entry. The others give once, few or many, or a class for an expanded clone.

abundance: NA; d_gene: NA; j_gene: TRBJ2-3; v_gene: TRBV9; CDR3nt: TGTGCCAGCAGCGCCTCTACAGATACGCAGTATTTT; CDR3aa: CASSASTDTQYF
abundance: NA; d_gene: NA; j_gene: TRBJ2-7; v_gene: TRBV7-9; CDR3nt: TGTGCCAGCAGCTTTCGGGGTGACGAGCAGTACTTC; CDR3aa: CASSFRGDEQYF
abundance: few; d_gene: NA; j_gene: TRBJ2-7; v_gene: TRBV11-2; CDR3nt: TGTGCCAGCAGCCAAAGGGGACTTTCCTACGAGCAGTACTTC; CDR3aa: CASSQRGLSYEQYF
abundance: few; d_gene: NA; j_gene: TRBJ1-1; v_gene: TRBV11-2; CDR3nt: TGTGCCAGCAGCTTAGTGGGTGAAGAGAAAGCTTTCTTT; CDR3aa: CASSLVGEEKAFF
abundance: NA; d_gene: NA; j_gene: TRBJ1-2; v_gene: TRBV27; CDR3nt: TGTGCCAGCAGTTTACACGACAAGGGCTTCGGCTACACCTTC; CDR3aa: CASSLHDKGFGYTF
abundance: NA; d_gene: NA; j_gene: TRBJ2-7; v_gene: TRBV5-1; CDR3nt: TGCGCCAGCAGCTTGGGTCAGATTCCCACCTACGAGCAGTACTTC; CDR3aa: CASSLGQIPTYEQYF
abundance: NA; d_gene: TRBD2; j_gene: TRBJ2-7; v_gene: TRBV30; CDR3nt: TGTGCCTGGAGTACTAGCGGGTTATCCTACGAGCAGTACTTC; CDR3aa: CAWSTSGLSYEQYF
abundance: NA; d_gene: NA; j_gene: TRBJ2-3; v_gene: TRBV5-4; CDR3nt: TGTGCCAGCAGCTTGGGACAAATAACAGATACGCAGTATTTT; CDR3aa: CASSLGQITDTQYF
abundance: few; d_gene: NA; j_gene: TRBJ2-2; v_gene: TRBV2; CDR3nt: TGTGCCAGCAGTGTCCTGCTTAACACCGGGGAGCTGTTTTTT; CDR3aa: CASSVLLNTGELFF
abundance: NA; d_gene: NA; j_gene: TRBJ2-3; v_gene: TRBV5-1; CDR3nt: TGCGCCAGCAGCCCTAGTGACAGGGATACGCAGTATTTT; CDR3aa: CASSPSDRDTQYF
abundance: NA; d_gene: NA; j_gene: TRBJ1-2; v_gene: TRBV2; CDR3nt: TGTGCCAGCAGTAGCCCAGGGGAGATGAACTATGGCTACACCTTC; CDR3aa: CASSSPGEMNYGYTF
abundance: NA; d_gene: NA; j_gene: TRBJ2-3; v_gene: TRBV29-1; CDR3nt: TGCAGCGTTGTCCCGGCTGGCACAGATACGCAGTATTTT; CDR3aa: CSVVPAGTDTQYF
abundance: NA; d_gene: TRBD2; j_gene: TRBJ2-1; v_gene: TRBV9; CDR3nt: TGTGCCAGCAGCGTAGGGGGACTAGCGGGAGGGGTGGCGGACGAGCAGTTCTTC; CDR3aa: CASSVGGLAGGVADEQFF
abundance: NA; d_gene: TRBD1; j_gene: TRBJ1-1; v_gene: TRBV2; CDR3nt: TGTGCCAGCAGTGGAGGACAGGGGGCGGAGAACACTGAAGCTTTCTTT; CDR3aa: CASSGGQGAENTEAFF
abundance: NA; d_gene: NA; j_gene: TRBJ2-5; v_gene: TRBV5-1; CDR3nt: TGCGCCAGCAGCGCTGACCAGGAGACCCAGTACTTC; CDR3aa: CASSADQETQYF
abundance: NA; d_gene: NA; j_gene: TRBJ1-1; v_gene: TRBV6-6; CDR3nt: TGTGCCAGCAGTTACTTCTCGTCGGACACTGAAGCTTTCTTT; CDR3aa: CASSYFSSDTEAFF